Shown below are 14 T cell receptor beta chains from a single sample sequenced in a study of shared clonotypes between healthy human individuals (dated by TCRdb to 2020 to 2021). The library was prepared using the immunoSEQ multiplex PCR assay. TCRdb carries this immuneACCESS record with in-frame sequences only. Its versions omit some clonotypes, under half of them owing to an unresolved V gene in the studies checked, with the rest unexplained. The sample table shows 1.4 million or so clones, and less than 99% are seen once. The ten most abundant clones make up approximately 0.4% of the sample. Sequenced material: naive CD4+ T cells sorted from blood. What the cell subset or site label conveys for this sample: CD45RA+ positively selected. The origin of the receptors is a man aged 25 to 40 in good health.

The V call is TRBV4-1, the J call TRBJ2-5; TRBD2 agrees at 12 bases. The V and J ends lost 0 bases and 4 bases, in that order; junction bases with no gene match: 9. Germline V gene lookup returns CDR1 MGHRA and CDR2 YSYEKL. The length of the CDR3 is 18 residues. This CDR3 is CASSQEVSSGRGGETQYF. CDR3 DNA: TGCGCCAGCAGCCAAGAGGTGTCTAGCGGGAGGGGGGGAGAGACCCAGTACTTC.

The V and J genes are TRBV7-3 and TRBJ1-5, with TRBD1 matching 7 bases. Looked up from germline, CDR1 is SGHTA and CDR2 is FQGTGA. V lost 6 bases and J lost 7; bases outside the gene matches: 6. This CDR3 has 13 amino acids. CDR3 sequence reads: CASSPDRAQPQHF. CDR3 nucleotide sequence: TGTGCCAGCAGTCCTGACAGGGCGCAGCCCCAGCATTTT.

This chain joins TRBV5-4 and TRBJ2-3; no firm D call. CDR1 and CDR2 (germline): SGHNT, YYREEE (reference sequence). The CDR3 loop spans 15 amino acids. Trimming stripped 4 bases from V and 1 base from J, with 13 bases between. The CDR3 here is CASSLVGFGTDTQYF. The CDR3 coding sequence is TGTGCCAGCAGCCTCGTTGGGTTTGGCACAGATACGCAGTATTTT.

As regards this clone: Additional DNA sequences in this sample encode the identical CDR3. V and J are TRBV11-2 and TRBJ2-3; D not certain. Germline loops: CDR1 SGHAT, CDR2 FQNNGV. CDR3 length equals 13 residues. V lost 0 bases to trimming and J lost 4 bases, with 5 bases between them. CDR3 protein: CASSLDLADTQYF. The CDR3 region has the DNA TGTGCCAGCAGCTTAGATTTGGCAGATACGCAGTATTTT.

As DNA, the CDR3 is TGTGCCAGCAGCCCAGGGGGCGGCTATGGCTACACCTTC. Protein sequence: CASSPGGGYGYTF. The chain couples TRBV7-3 to TRBJ1-2; 8 positions agree with TRBD1. The V segment lost 5 bases and the J segment 4 bases; nucleotides outside the gene matches: 3. Germline V gives CDR1 SGHTA, CDR2 FQGTGA. This CDR3 spans 13 amino acids.

This clone was seen once. The rearrangement links TRBV9 to TRBJ1-4, with D hard to call. Germline V gene sequence: CDR1 SGDLS, CDR2 YYNGEE. This CDR3 spans 14 amino acids. The V gene lost 4 bases and the J gene lost 12 bases, with 19 bases spanning the gap. CDR3 sequence (DNA): TGTGCCAGCAGCCCACTAGGCAGCTCGGAAGAACTGTTTTTT. This encodes CASSPLGSSEELFF.

The chain couples TRBV29-1 to TRBJ2-7; 9 nucleotides agree with TRBD1. The CDR3 is made up of 15 amino acids. The germline CDR1 and CDR2 sequences are SQVTM and ANQGSEA. The J segment lost 6 bases and the V segment lost 4 bases, leaving 13 bases of the junction unmatched. The CDR3 DNA follows: TGCAGCGTTGCTGGGGGACAGGGCCGCTTTGGCGAGCAGTACTTC. Residues: CSVAGGQGRFGEQYF.

The V gene is TRBV21-1, the J gene TRBJ2-7; TRBD2 is the table's D call, not checked against the DNA. TRBV21-1 is given as a pseudogene. The CDR3 sequence is 15 residues long. This chain's CDR3 is CASSKRAGGIYEQYF. The CDR3 DNA reads TGTGCCAGCAGCAAGCGAGCGGGAGGGATTTACGAGCAGTACTTC.

V usage is TRBV6-5 and J usage is TRBJ2-7, with TRBD1 identical over 9 bases. CDR3 length: 15 amino acids. V trimming: 2 bases; J trimming: 5 bases; junction bases outside the gene matches: 7. The germline V gene encodes CDR1 MNHEY and CDR2 SVGAGI. The CDR3 here is CASSYRDREGDEQYF. Here the CDR3 DNA reads TGTGCCAGCAGTTACCGGGACAGGGAAGGGGACGAGCAGTACTTC.

The V gene is TRBV5-1, the J gene TRBJ2-5; 7 bases agree with TRBD2. Per the germline V gene, CDR1 is SGHRS and CDR2 is YFSETQ. Trimming removed 2 bases from V and 1 base from J; junction bases left unmatched: 5. This CDR3 spans 15 amino acids. The CDR3 sequence is CASSFALAVQETQYF. CDR3 sequence (DNA): TGCGCCAGCAGCTTCGCCCTAGCGGTCCAAGAGACCCAGTACTTC.

The V gene is TRBV5-6, the J gene TRBJ2-1; 13 bases are shared with TRBD2. CDR3 length: 15 residues. In germline, CDR1 is SGHDT, CDR2 YYEEEE. The J segment lost 7 bases and the V segment lost 1 base, leaving 2 bases of the junction unmatched. The CDR3 loop is CASSLTSGRGNEQFF. CDR3 in DNA: TGTGCCAGCAGCTTGACTAGCGGGAGGGGGAATGAGCAGTTCTTC.

The chain uses TRBV28 and TRBJ2-7; weak D call: TRBD1 (5 bases). V was cut by 5 bases and J by 0 bases, with 14 bases left in between. Germline V gene sequence: CDR1 MDHEN, CDR2 SYDVKM. This CDR3 is 15 amino acids long. CDR3 loop: CASSESGLGSYEQYF. The CDR3 bases are TGTGCCAGCAGTGAGTCAGGGCTGGGCTCCTACGAGCAGTACTTC.

This clone was counted once. The chain combines TRBV19 with TRBJ2-3, with 7 bases matching TRBD2. CDR1 is LNHDA, CDR2 SQIVND, per germline (reference sequence). J gave up 2 bases and V 7 bases, and 12 bases lay outside the gene matches. The CDR3 has 16 amino acids. The CDR3 loop is CASKDSSGISTDTQYF. As DNA, the CDR3 is TGTGCCAGTAAGGATTCGAGCGGGATTTCCACAGATACGCAGTATTTT. Full variable domain (remainder filled in from reference TRBV19 and TRBJ2-3): DGGITQSPKYLFRKEGQNVTLSCEQNLNHDAMYWYRQDPGQGLRLIYYSQIVNDFQKGDIAEGYSVSREKKESFPLTVTSAQKNPTAFYLCASKDSSGISTDTQYFGPGTRLTVL.

This chain links TRBV18 with TRBJ2-3; perhaps TRBD2 as D (5 bases). Germline CDR1 reads KGHSH; CDR2 reads LQKENI. Trimming removed 3 bases from V and 3 bases from J, with 16 bases in between. The CDR3 contains 16 residues. CDR3 amino acids: CASSPLETIKTDTQYF. For the CDR3, the DNA is TGTGCCAGCTCACCTCTCGAGACTATAAAAACAGATACGCAGTATTTT.